The sequence of this T cell receptor beta chain was determined in a study of T-cell memory formation after mild COVID-19. TCRdb fed the 5' RACE reads into MiXCR, producing one record per CDR3 protein. The sample shows around 200,000 distinct CDR3 sequences, more than 8% of them seen only once. In this sample, this clonotype turned up many times. Sequences were obtained from PBMCs or a T cell subset sorted from them (not recorded which). This clonotype was obtained from a man younger than 30 who had mild COVID-19 (a few samples of this study predate the infection). Cell type and time point are not known.

As DNA, the CDR3 is TGCGCCAGCAGCGGGAGCGGGGGAAAGGAGACCCAGTACTTC. Its protein product is CASSGSGGKETQYF. This sequence joins TRBV5-1 and TRBJ2-5; TRBD2 aligns across 8 bases. The CDR3 runs to 14 residues. The V gene end was trimmed by 4 bases and the J gene end by 5 bases; junction bases not matched to a gene: 7. Looked up from germline, CDR1 is SGHRS and CDR2 is YFSETQ.